A single sample is the source of the 3 T cell receptor beta chains below, sequenced in a study of graft-versus-host responses after intestinal transplantation. The authors seeded about 200,000 CFSE-labeled responder cells together with about 200,000 irradiated stimulator cells tagged with violet dye. TCRdb keeps only in-frame clones here, not all; method: immunoSEQ multiplex PCR. This sample has around 2,000 clones, with less than 35% found just once. This specimen consisted of alloreactive CD8+ T cells from a mixed lymphocyte reaction culture, obtained before transplantation. Noted subset: CFSE-low proliferating T cells sorted from roughly six-day pre-transplant mixed lymphocyte reaction (GvH or HvG direction). These TCRs come from a human patient who was an organ donor for intestinal transplantation.

This chain joins TRBV5-5 and TRBJ2-7, with D possibly matching TRBD2 (6 bases). The CDR3 totals 13 residues. V gave up 1 base and J gave up 4 bases, with 9 bases separating them. CDR1 is SGHKS, CDR2 YYEKEE, per germline (reference sequence). CDR3 protein: CASSLMEGYEQYF. CDR3 sequence (DNA): TGTGCCAGCAGCTTGATGGAGGGGTACGAGCAGTACTTC. Combining the CDR3 with reference TRBV5-5 and TRBJ2-7 gives the whole variable domain DAGVTQSPTHLIKTRGQQVTLRCSPISGHKSVSWYQQVLGQGPQFIFQYYEKEERGRGNFPDRFSARQFPNYSSELNVNALLLGDSALYLCASSLMEGYEQYFGPGTRLTVT.

This rearrangement joins TRBV5-1 to TRBJ1-6; D ambiguous. V gave up 5 bases and J gave up 7 bases, with 10 bases separating them. CDR3 length equals 13 residues. Germline CDR1 SGHRS, CDR2 YFSETQ. The CDR3 nucleotides read TGCGCCAGCAGTCAAACACCAAATTCACCCCTCCACTTT. Its translation is CASSQTPNSPLHF. The full variable domain, its missing parts supplied by reference TRBV5-1 and TRBJ1-6, is KAGVTQTPRYLIKTRGQQVTLSCSPISGHRSVSWYQQTPGQGLQFLFEYFSETQRNKGNFPGRFSGRQFSNSRSEMNVSTLELGDSALYLCASSQTPNSPLHFGNGTRLTVT.

This clone was counted between two and nine times. The rearrangement links TRBV6-5 to TRBJ1-2, with D perhaps TRBD1 (5 bases). The CDR3 consists of 13 residues. CDR1 is MNHEY and CDR2 is SVGAGI in the germline V gene. V was pared by 5 bases and J by 8 bases, with 15 bases between. CDR3: CASSEFRGLGYTF. DNA for the CDR3: TGTGCCAGCAGTGAGTTTCGGGGGTTGGGCTACACCTTC.